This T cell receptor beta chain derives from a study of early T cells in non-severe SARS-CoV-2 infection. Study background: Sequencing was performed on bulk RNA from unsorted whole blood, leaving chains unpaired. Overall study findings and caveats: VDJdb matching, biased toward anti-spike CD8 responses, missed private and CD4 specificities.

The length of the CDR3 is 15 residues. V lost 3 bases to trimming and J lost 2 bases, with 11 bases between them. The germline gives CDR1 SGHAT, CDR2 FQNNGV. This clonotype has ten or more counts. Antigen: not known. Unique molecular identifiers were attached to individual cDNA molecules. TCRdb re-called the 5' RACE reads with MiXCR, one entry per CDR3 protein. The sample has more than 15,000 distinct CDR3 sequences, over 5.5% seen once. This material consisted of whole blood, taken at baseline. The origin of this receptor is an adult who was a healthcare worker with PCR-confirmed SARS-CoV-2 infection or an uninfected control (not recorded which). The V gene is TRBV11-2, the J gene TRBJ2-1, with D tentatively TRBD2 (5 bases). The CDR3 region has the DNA TGTGCCAGCAGCTTGAGCGGAACTACCTACAATGAGCAGTTCTTC. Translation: CASSLSGTTYNEQFF. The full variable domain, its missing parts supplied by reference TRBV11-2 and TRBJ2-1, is EAGVAQSPRYKIIEKRQSVAFWCNPISGHATLYWYQQILGQGPKLLIQFQNNGVVDDSQLPKDRFSAERLKGVDSTLKIQPAKLEDSAVYLCASSLSGTTYNEQFFGPGTRLTVL.